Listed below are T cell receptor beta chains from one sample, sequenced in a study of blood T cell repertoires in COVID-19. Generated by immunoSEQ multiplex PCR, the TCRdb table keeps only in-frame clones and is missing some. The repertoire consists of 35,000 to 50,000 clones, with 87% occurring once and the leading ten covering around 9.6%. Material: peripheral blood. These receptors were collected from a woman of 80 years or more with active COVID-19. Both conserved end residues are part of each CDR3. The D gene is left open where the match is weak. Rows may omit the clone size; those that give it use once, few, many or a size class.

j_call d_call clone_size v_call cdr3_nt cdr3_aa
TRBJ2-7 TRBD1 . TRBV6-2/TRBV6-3 TGTGCCAGCAGTTACTCAGGGACAGGGACCTACGAGCAGTACTTC CASSYSGTGTYEQYF
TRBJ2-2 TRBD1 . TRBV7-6 TGTGCCAGCAGTTACAGGGGGATGGCCTCAATCGGGGAGCTGTTTTTT CASSYRGMASIGELFF
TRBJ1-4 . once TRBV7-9 TGTGCCAGCAGTTCCCGGGGGTTCGACGAAAAACTGTTTTTT CASSSRGFDEKLFF
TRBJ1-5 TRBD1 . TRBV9 TGTGCCAGCAGCGGGACAGGGGACGTCAGTCAGCCCCAGCATTTT CASSGTGDVSQPQHF
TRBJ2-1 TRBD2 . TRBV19 TGTGCCCTTGGACTAGCGGGGGAGCATGAGCAGTTCTTC CALGLAGEHEQFF
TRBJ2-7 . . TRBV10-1 TGCGCCAGCAGTGAGTCGTCGAGTTCCTACGAGCAGTACTTC CASSESSSSYEQYF
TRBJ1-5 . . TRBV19 TGTGCCAGTACCACAGGACAGCGCAATCAGCCCCAGCATTTT CASTTGQRNQPQHF
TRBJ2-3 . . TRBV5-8 TGTGCCAGCAGCTTGGGACGGGGGGCCTTCACAGATACGCAGTATTTT CASSLGRGAFTDTQYF
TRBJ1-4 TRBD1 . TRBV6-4 TGTGCCAGCAGAGACAAAGAACCTCCGGGACAGAGAGCAACTAATGAAAAACTGTTTTTT CASRDKEPPGQRATNEKLFF
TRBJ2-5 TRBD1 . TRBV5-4 TGTGCCAGCAGCTATACAGGGGAAGAGACCCAGTACTTC CASSYTGEETQYF
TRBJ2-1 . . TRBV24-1 TGTGCCACCAGTGATTTCAGGGTAAACAATGAGCAGTTCTTC CATSDFRVNNEQFF
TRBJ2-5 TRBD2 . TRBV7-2 TGTGCCAGCAGCTTAGGACTAGCGGGGGGCGCCCAAGAGACCCAGTACTTC CASSLGLAGGAQETQYF
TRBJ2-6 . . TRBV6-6 TGTGCCAGCAGTGGGGCAGCGGGGGCCAACGTCCTGACTTTC CASSGAAGANVLTF